This T cell receptor beta chain comes out of a study of T cells in localized non-small cell lung cancer. Study-level points and caveats: Longer survival (overall) was linked to higher T cell density in blood. The highest T cell clonality was in uninvolved adjacent lung, above tumor.

The protocol was immunoSEQ multiplex PCR, while the TCRdb copy is restricted to in-frame clones and leaves out a portion. Here the sample spans some 14,000 clones, around nine tenths being singletons. The CDR3 spans 17 residues. In germline, CDR1 is SGHTA, CDR2 FQGNSA. V lost 0 bases, J lost 5 bases, and 18 bases lay in between. Concerning this clone itself: Its specificity is not known.

The clonotype comes from a man aged 35-69 years with stage III lung adenocarcinoma. The V and J genes are TRBV7-2 and TRBJ2-3; possible D gene TRBD1, 5 bases. Sequences were derived from peripheral blood mononuclear cells, sampled before any cancer treatment. In nucleotides, the CDR3 is TGTGCCAGCAGCTTAGCGGGGTCGGTGGACATGGAAGATACGCAGTATTTT. It translates to CASSLAGSVDMEDTQYF.